This is a list of T cell receptor beta chains from one sample in a study of Ad26.COV2.S vaccination and SARS-CoV-2 variants. Sequenced by immunoSEQ multiplex PCR; TCRdb stores in-frame clones only, minus some. Of roughly 460,000 clones in the sample, roughly 87% are singletons; the top ten hold about 1.5%. The input for sequencing was peripheral blood, taken in a trial of Ad26.COV2.S vaccine versus placebo. These receptors originate from a person aged 18 to 59 who received the Ad26.COV2.S COVID-19 vaccine or a placebo. The CDR3 runs from the conserved cysteine through the conserved F or W. A D gene is named only where the DNA matches it firmly. Part of the rows lack a size; the others show once, few, many or a class for expanded clones.

j_call d_call clone_size v_call cdr3_aa cdr3_nt
TRBJ2-1 . . TRBV7-7 CASSSGGGRSTYNEQFF TGTGCTAGCAGCTCTGGGGGGGGGCGTTCTACCTACAATGAGCAGTTCTTC
TRBJ2-7 . . TRBV18 CASSPQQGISYEQYF TGTGCCAGCTCACCCCAACAGGGTATCTCCTACGAGCAGTACTTC
TRBJ1-2 . . TRBV6-1 CASSEAIQAWYGYTF TGTGCCAGCAGTGAAGCGATACAGGCATGGTATGGCTACACCTTC
TRBJ2-7 TRBD1 . TRBV5-8 CASSLTGTGGYEQYF TGTGCCAGCAGCTTAACCGGGACAGGGGGATACGAGCAGTACTTC
TRBJ2-7 TRBD2 . TRBV7-2 CASSLAGRGAYEQYF TGTGCCAGCAGCTTAGCGGGACGGGGGGCCTACGAGCAGTACTTC
TRBJ2-5 TRBD1 . TRBV6-5 CASSYSGRGLWETQYF TGTGCCAGCAGTTACTCAGGCAGGGGGCTTTGGGAGACCCAGTACTTC
TRBJ2-5 TRBD2 . TRBV13 CASSYETSGGTETQYF TGTGCCAGCAGCTACGAAACTAGCGGGGGGACTGAGACCCAGTACTTC
TRBJ1-1 . . TRBV5-1 CASSRQGLNTEAFF TGCGCCAGCAGCCGCCAGGGTCTGAACACTGAAGCTTTCTTT
TRBJ2-3 . . TRBV28 CASSTAGDTQYF TGTGCCAGCAGTACAGCCGGGGATACGCAGTATTTT
TRBJ2-5 . once TRBV10-1 CASSATGTEETQYF TGCGCCAGCAGTGCAACCGGGACCGAAGAGACCCAGTACTTC
TRBJ2-5 TRBD1 . TRBV6-5 CASKMTGGGETQYF TGTGCCAGCAAAATGACAGGGGGCGGAGAGACCCAGTACTTC
TRBJ2-1 . . TRBV9 CASSPQGAGIDEQFF TGTGCCAGCAGCCCCCAAGGGGCAGGGATCGATGAGCAGTTCTTC
TRBJ2-7 . . TRBV13 CASSFGLISHSYEQYF TGTGCCAGCAGCTTCGGACTCATCTCCCACTCCTACGAGCAGTACTTC
TRBJ2-6 TRBD1 . TRBV19 CASSMGQGAVAGANVLTF TGTGCCAGTAGTATGGGACAGGGGGCTGTCGCTGGGGCCAACGTCCTGACTTTC
TRBJ1-2 . . TRBV6-1 CASSVLQGTSSSYGYTF TGTGCCAGCAGTGTCCTCCAAGGGACATCGTCTTCCTATGGCTACACCTTC
TRBJ1-5 . . TRBV2 CASSAAYSNQPQHF TGTGCCAGCTCGGCGGCTTATAGCAATCAGCCCCAGCATTTT
TRBJ1-1 TRBD1 . TRBV5-1 CASSRRGTANTEAFF TGCGCCAGCAGCCGAAGAGGGACAGCGAACACTGAAGCTTTCTTT
TRBJ1-4 . . TRBV5-4 CASRPGPQEKLFF TGTGCCAGCAGACCGGGACCGCAGGAAAAACTGTTTTTT
TRBJ2-7 TRBD2 . TRBV19 CASSIGGTSGTGEQYF TGTGCCAGTAGTATAGGTGGGACTAGCGGGACCGGCGAGCAGTACTTC
TRBJ2-7 . . TRBV10-3 CAISDGAPGEQYF TGTGCCATCAGTGATGGGGCTCCAGGAGAGCAGTACTTC
TRBJ1-1 . . TRBV12-3/TRBV12-4 CASSYQRNTEAFF TGTGCCAGCAGTTATCAGAGAAACACTGAAGCTTTCTTT
TRBJ2-3 . . TRBV10-1 CASSARPRGDTQYF TGCGCCAGCAGTGCGAGGCCCCGAGGAGATACGCAGTATTTT
TRBJ1-6 TRBD1 . TRBV19 CASSMDRWNSPLHF TGTGCCAGTAGTATGGACAGGTGGAATTCACCCCTCCACTTT
TRBJ1-2 TRBD1 . TRBV5-1 CASSFGDRANYGYTF TGCGCCAGCAGCTTTGGGGACAGAGCTAACTATGGCTACACCTTC
TRBJ2-3 . . TRBV2 CASRRTPSTDTQYF TGTGCCAGCAGAAGGACGCCAAGCACAGATACGCAGTATTTT
TRBJ2-7 TRBD2 . TRBV10-3 CAISVGTSLYEQYF TGTGCCATCAGTGTAGGGACTAGCCTCTACGAGCAGTACTTC
TRBJ1-6 . . TRBV25-1 CASGTLYNSPLHF TGTGCCAGCGGGACACTTTATAATTCACCCCTCCACTTT
TRBJ2-7 TRBD1 . TRBV5-6 CASSSLGQTRDHEQYF TGTGCCAGCAGCTCCCTGGGACAGACCCGGGACCACGAGCAGTACTTC
TRBJ1-6 . . TRBV28 CASSLKLRGSSYNSPLHF TGTGCCAGCAGTTTAAAACTCCGGGGGAGCTCCTATAATTCACCCCTCCACTTT
TRBJ1-6 . . TRBV4-3 CASSPQIQSWDNSPLHF TGCGCCAGCAGCCCCCAAATTCAGTCGTGGGATAATTCACCCCTCCACTTT
TRBJ2-3 TRBD1 . TRBV9 CASSVAGQGLHTQYF TGTGCCAGCAGCGTAGCGGGACAGGGTCTTCATACGCAGTATTTT
TRBJ2-3 TRBD2 . TRBV29-1 CSVVASGARTQYF TGCAGCGTTGTGGCTAGCGGGGCACGTACGCAGTATTTT
TRBJ1-2 . . TRBV5-4 CASSHQTDYGYTF TGTGCCAGCAGCCACCAGACAGACTATGGCTACACCTTC
TRBJ1-2 . once TRBV2 CASSLRDTGYGYTF TGTGCCAGCAGCCTCCGGGACACGGGCTATGGCTACACCTTC
TRBJ2-3 . . TRBV2 CASSDPTFTDTQYF TGTGCCAGCAGTGACCCCACTTTCACAGATACGCAGTATTTT
TRBJ2-7 TRBD2 once TRBV11-2 CASSFPASGTYEQYF TGTGCCAGCAGCTTTCCGGCTAGCGGGACGTACGAGCAGTACTTC
TRBJ1-2 TRBD1 . TRBV6-2/TRBV6-3 CASSQGQGRQLGYTF TGTGCCAGCAGTCAGGGACAGGGTCGTCAGCTTGGCTACACCTTC
TRBJ2-4 TRBD1 . TRBV10-2 CASSESGQGRNIQYF TGCGCCAGCAGTGAGTCTGGACAGGGAAGGAACATTCAGTACTTC
TRBJ1-2 . . TRBV30 CAWSVSSANYGYTF TGTGCCTGGAGTGTAAGTTCAGCTAACTATGGCTACACCTTC
TRBJ1-2 TRBD1 . TRBV11-2 CASSHTPGTVNYGYTF TGTGCCAGCAGCCATACACCCGGGACAGTGAACTATGGCTACACCTTC
TRBJ2-2 TRBD2 . TRBV6-2/TRBV6-3 CASSLRTSQLFF TGTGCCAGCAGTTTAAGGACTAGCCAGCTGTTTTTT
TRBJ1-4 TRBD1 . TRBV7-2 CASSSYRGPWTPNEKLFF TGTGCCAGCAGCTCCTACAGGGGTCCCTGGACTCCTAATGAAAAACTGTTTTTT
TRBJ2-5 TRBD2 . TRBV3-1/TRBV3-2 CASSPGLAGGETQYF TGTGCCAGCAGCCCAGGACTAGCGGGGGGAGAGACCCAGTACTTC
TRBJ1-2 . . TRBV30 CAWRLAGSFYGYTF TGTGCCTGGAGACTGGCAGGTTCCTTCTATGGCTACACCTTC
TRBJ2-3 TRBD2 . TRBV2 CASSEIGLGTDTQYF TGTGCCAGCAGTGAAATAGGACTAGGCACAGATACGCAGTATTTT
TRBJ1-2 . . TRBV6-5 CASSPGTASGYTF TGTGCCAGCAGTCCCGGGACTGCCAGCGGCTACACCTTC
TRBJ2-7 . . TRBV3-1/TRBV3-2 CASSHRRAAYEQYF TGTGCCAGCAGCCACAGGAGGGCGGCCTACGAGCAGTACTTC
TRBJ2-1 TRBD1 . TRBV7-9 CASSLLVSGQGWNEQFF TGTGCCAGCAGCTTACTGGTGTCGGGACAGGGTTGGAATGAGCAGTTCTTC
TRBJ2-7 TRBD2 . TRBV7-9 CASSRSGRNSYEQYF TGTGCCAGCAGCCGTAGCGGGAGGAACTCCTACGAGCAGTACTTC
TRBJ2-4 TRBD2 . TRBV7-2 CASSFGGVRNIQYF TGTGCCAGCAGCTTCGGGGGGGTACGAAACATTCAGTACTTC